These 29 T cell receptor beta chains came from one sample sequenced in a study of Ad26.COV2.S vaccination and SARS-CoV-2 variants. The repertoire was sequenced with immunoSEQ multiplex PCR; TCRdb's copy has only in-frame clones and lacks some. The sample contains roughly 180,000 clones, around 88% of which appear only once. The specimen was peripheral blood, collected after recovery from COVID-19. The origin of the receptors is a human donor who had recovered from COVID-19.

This clone was seen only once. The V and J genes are TRBV19 and TRBJ2-5; 7 nucleotides match TRBD2. The V gene end was trimmed by 6 bases and the J gene end by 4 bases; junction bases not matched to a gene: 2. This CDR3 comprises 12 residues. Germline CDR1 LNHDA, CDR2 SQIVND (reference sequence). This CDR3 is CASRLAGETQYF. DNA for the CDR3: TGTGCCAGTAGATTAGCGGGAGAGACCCAGTACTTC.

This clone was counted a single time. CDR3 nucleotide sequence: TGTGCCAGCAGTGAATCGGTGGCAGGGGATGATAACTATGGCTACACCTTC. It codes for CASSESVAGDDNYGYTF. The chain couples TRBV25-1 to TRBJ1-2; TRBD1 is a possible D gene (6 bases). Per the germline V gene, CDR1 is MGHDK and CDR2 is SYGVNS. The CDR3 is 17 amino acids. V was shortened by 1 base and J by 1 base, with 16 bases between the two germline ends.

The CDR3 DNA sequence: TGCAGCATCCTGGACGGGTCATACGAGCAGTACTTC. Protein: CSILDGSYEQYF. This chain connects TRBV29-1 to TRBJ2-7; D ambiguous. CDR1 SQVTM and CDR2 ANQGSEA come from the germline V gene. The CDR3 sequence is 12 residues long. Trimming shortened V by 8 bases and J by 4 bases, and 15 bases separated the two germline ends.

CDR3 DNA: TGCGCCAGCAGCTCGTTGACAGGGTACGGCGGGGAGCTGTTTTTT. This sequence encodes CASSSLTGYGGELFF. This chain joins TRBV5-1 and TRBJ2-2, with TRBD1 matching over 7 bases. Per germline, CDR1 SGHRS and CDR2 YFSETQ. The CDR3 has 15 amino acids. V lost 3 bases, J lost 7 bases, and 9 bases stayed unmatched.

The rearrangement links TRBV7-9 to TRBJ2-5; D gene unclear. V was pared by 2 bases and J by 5 bases, with 12 bases between. This CDR3 region has 14 residues. Germline V CDR1 and CDR2: SEHNR, FQNEAQ (reference sequence). The CDR3: CASSLRASGETQYF. The CDR3 coding sequence is TGTGCCAGCAGCTTAAGGGCGTCCGGGGAGACCCAGTACTTC.

This sequence joins TRBV27 and TRBJ2-2; no clear D gene. CDR1 is MNHEY, CDR2 SMNVEV, per germline (reference sequence). V was trimmed by 3 bases and J by 6 bases, leaving 2 bases between them. CDR3 length: 11 residues. In DNA, the CDR3 is TGTGCCAGCAGTTTGGCCGGGGAGCTGTTTTTT. This sequence encodes CASSLAGELFF.

Notes on this clone: Different DNA sequences within this sample yield the same CDR3. The chain has TRBV11-3 and TRBJ2-7; D uncertain. V lost 0 bases and J 0 bases, leaving 3 bases between the germline ends. From germline, CDR1 is SGHNT and CDR2 YENEEA. This CDR3 region has 13 residues. The CDR3 is CASSLDSSYEQYF. CDR3 DNA: TGTGCCAGCAGCTTAGACAGCTCCTACGAGCAGTACTTC.

This chain joins TRBV9 and TRBJ2-7; D gene uncertain. The CDR3 is made up of 11 amino acids. CDR1 and CDR2 (germline): SGDLS, YYNGEE. V was clipped by 4 bases and J by 3 bases, with 5 bases between them. For the CDR3, the DNA is TGTGCCAGCAGCACCTTCTACGAGCAGTACTTC. Its protein product is CASSTFYEQYF.

This clone was found once. Given a much more abundant clone one base away, this may be a read error. V and J are TRBV19 and TRBJ2-7, with D maybe TRBD1 (6 bases). Trimming pared 3 bases from V and 0 bases from J, leaving 9 bases between. The CDR3 is 14 residues long. Germline loops: CDR1 LNHDA, CDR2 SQIVND (reference sequence). CDR3: CASSIQDSSYEQYF. Here the CDR3 DNA reads TGTGCCAGTAGTATCCAGGACAGCTCCTACGAGCAGTACTTC. The full variable domain, its missing parts supplied by reference TRBV19 and TRBJ2-7, is DGGITQSPKYLFRKEGQNVTLSCEQNLNHDAMYWYRQDPGQGLRLIYYSQIVNDFQKGDIAEGYSVSREKKESFPLTVTSAQKNPTAFYLCASSIQDSSYEQYFGPGTRLTVT.

V is TRBV5-1 and J is TRBJ1-4; perhaps TRBD1 as D (6 bases). Trimming removed 4 bases at V and 6 bases at J, with 13 bases between. The CDR3 is 14 amino acids. Per germline, CDR1 SGHRS and CDR2 YFSETQ. The CDR3, as DNA: TGCGCCAGCAGCCTACAGGGAGGGGATGAAAAACTGTTTTTT. Translated, it gives CASSLQGGDEKLFF.

The J gene is TRBJ2-1, the V gene TRBV5-1; D ambiguous. Germline assignment: CDR1 SGHRS and CDR2 YFSETQ. V lost 2 bases and J 4 bases, leaving 10 bases between the germline ends. The CDR3 has 14 residues. In DNA, the CDR3 is TGCGCCAGCAGCTTAGTGGAAGGGTACAATGAGCAGTTCTTC. Translation gives CASSLVEGYNEQFF.

The gene calls are TRBV10-2 and TRBJ2-5; 8 nucleotides line up with TRBD2. Germline V CDR1 and CDR2: WSHSY, SAAADI. The V gene end was trimmed by 5 bases and the J gene end by 2 bases; junction bases not matched to a gene: 10. There are 16 residues in the CDR3. CDR3 coding DNA: TGCGCCAGCAGTATTACTAGCGGACACTATCAAGAGACCCAGTACTTC. It encodes CASSITSGHYQETQYF.

This chain connects TRBV18 to TRBJ1-2; the D gene is possibly TRBD1 (6 bases). CDR3 length equals 15 residues. Trimming pared 0 bases from V and 6 bases from J, leaving 14 bases between. Germline lookup yields CDR1 KGHSH and CDR2 LQKENI. The CDR3 sequence: CASSPPANRENGYTF. The CDR3 DNA is TGTGCCAGCTCACCACCGGCAAACAGGGAGAATGGCTACACCTTC. The full variable domain, rest sourced from reference TRBV18 and TRBJ1-2, is NAGVMQNPRHLVRRRGQEARLRCSPMKGHSHVYWYRQLPEEGLKFMVYLQKENIIDESGMPKERFSAEFPKEGPSILRIQQVVRGDSAAYFCASSPPANRENGYTFGSGTRLTVV.

V usage is TRBV12-5 and J usage is TRBJ2-2; 7 positions match TRBD2. The V gene end was trimmed by 2 bases and the J gene end by 6 bases; junction bases not matched to a gene: 3. Per the germline V gene, CDR1 is LGHNT and CDR2 is FRNRAP. The CDR3 runs 14 residues. The CDR3 nucleotides read TGTGCTAGTGGTTTGAGCGGGACCTCCGGGGAGCTGTTTTTT. Protein product: CASGLSGTSGELFF.

This sequence joins TRBV21-1 and TRBJ2-2; the D call in the table, TRBD2, was not verified against the DNA. TRBV21-1 is marked as a pseudogene. The CDR3 consists of 16 residues. CDR3 amino acids: CASSKTPGGYTGELFF. DNA of the CDR3: TGTGCCAGCAGCAAAACCCCGGGGGGATACACCGGGGAGCTGTTTTTT.

This chain connects TRBV10-1 to TRBJ1-1; 7 bases agree with TRBD1. The CDR3 length is 18 residues. The germline CDR1 and CDR2 sequences are WNHNN and SYGVQD (reference sequence). With V trimmed by 2 bases and J by 2 bases, 14 bases remained unmatched. The CDR3 loop is CASSETPTEGAPNTEAFF. For the CDR3, the DNA is TGCGCCAGCAGTGAGACCCCCACCGAGGGGGCCCCTAACACTGAAGCTTTCTTT.

This clone came up once. The chain links TRBV18 to TRBJ1-1; D gene unclear. The CDR3 is 14 amino acids. Germline values: CDR1 KGHSH, CDR2 LQKENI. Trimming removed 4 bases at V and 5 bases at J, with 14 bases between. The CDR3 here is CASSLGLEQTEAFF. As DNA, the CDR3 is TGTGCCAGCTCACTTGGTCTAGAACAAACTGAAGCTTTCTTT.

CDR3 amino acids: CASSVDRGSGNTIYF. The CDR3 DNA reads as TGTGCCAGCAGTGTGGACAGGGGATCTGGAAACACCATATATTTT. This chain connects TRBV2 to TRBJ1-3; TRBD1 matches at 9 bases. V lost 4 bases to trimming and J lost 1 base; unmatched junction nucleotides: 2. CDR3 length equals 15 residues. From germline, CDR1 is SNHLY and CDR2 FYNNEI.

CDR3 DNA: TGTGCCAGCAGTGCGGGGCGGGGGTTCTCTGGGGCCAACGTCCTGACTTTC. Translating it yields CASSAGRGFSGANVLTF. V and J are TRBV2 and TRBJ2-6; TRBD2 matches 7 bases. This CDR3 has 17 amino acids. CDR1 is SNHLY, CDR2 FYNNEI, per germline. V shed 4 bases and J 0 bases; nucleotides not matched to a gene: 6.

The gene calls are TRBV10-3 and TRBJ2-1; no clear D. CDR3 length: 13 amino acids. V was pared by 6 bases and J by 9 bases, with 15 bases between. Germline V lookup: CDR1 ENHRY, CDR2 SYGVKD. The CDR3 region has the DNA TGTGCCATCAGCACACTATTAGATCGTGAGCAGTTCTTC. This gives the protein CAISTLLDREQFF.

The chain links TRBV7-3 to TRBJ2-1; D is uncertain. The ends were cut back, 5 bases at V and 4 bases at J, with 15 bases in the middle. The CDR3 is made up of 15 amino acids. CDR1 and CDR2 from the germline V gene are SGHTA and FQGTGA. CDR3 sequence (DNA): TGTGCCAGCAGCGAGCCGGGTTCTGCTTACAATGAGCAGTTCTTC. Its translation is CASSEPGSAYNEQFF.

This chain joins TRBV2 and TRBJ2-1; a possible D gene is TRBD2 (7 bases). Trimming took off 11 bases at V and 7 bases at J, with 18 bases between the two ends. The length of the CDR3 is 13 residues. Germline V CDR1 and CDR2: SNHLY, FYNNEI. Written as DNA, the CDR3 is TGTGCCGGGGGGGGCAGGGCACCAAATGAGCAGTTCTTC. This codes for CAGGGRAPNEQFF.

In regard to this clone: The same CDR3 also results from other DNA sequences found in this sample. This sequence joins TRBV9 and TRBJ2-1; 7 nucleotides line up with TRBD2. Germline-derived CDR1 and CDR2 are SGDLS and YYNGEE. The CDR3 spans 15 residues. Losses at the gene ends were 3 bases for V and 0 bases for J; bases not matched to a gene: 3. The CDR3 sequence is CASSASGSSYNEQFF. In DNA, the CDR3 is TGTGCCAGCAGCGCTAGCGGAAGCTCCTACAATGAGCAGTTCTTC.

The chain is built from TRBV29-1 and TRBJ1-3; D may be TRBD1 (5 bases). The length of the CDR3 is 14 residues. Deletions cut 4 bases from V and 2 bases from J, with 12 bases between. The germline V gene encodes CDR1 SQVTM and CDR2 ANQGSEA. In DNA form, the CDR3 reads TGCAGCGTTGCCGACAGTAAGGCTGGAAACACCATATATTTT. It encodes CSVADSKAGNTIYF.

The DNA of the CDR3 is TGTGCCAGCAGTGGAAGGGACCTAAGCACAGATACGCAGTATTTT. It translates to CASSGRDLSTDTQYF. This chain connects TRBV2 to TRBJ2-3; D tentatively reads TRBD1 or TRBD2 (5 bases each). Germline V gives CDR1 SNHLY, CDR2 FYNNEI. Trimming pared 4 bases from V and 0 bases from J, leaving 11 bases between. CDR3 length equals 15 residues.

CDR3 in amino acids: CASSFMGENSPLHF. The CDR3 DNA is TGTGCCAGCAGCTTTATGGGTGAGAATTCACCCCTCCACTTT. This chain uses TRBV7-3 with TRBJ1-6; D unresolved. Germline-derived CDR1 and CDR2 are SGHTA and FQGTGA. V was pared by 3 bases and J by 7 bases, with 10 bases between. The CDR3 extends over 14 amino acids.

This chain uses TRBV7-9 with TRBJ1-2; no reliable D call. Between the trimmed V and J ends, which lost 0 bases and 4 bases, there was a span of 12 bases. The CDR3 totals 15 residues. Germline V gene lookup returns CDR1 SEHNR and CDR2 FQNEAQ (reference sequence). The CDR3 DNA reads TGTGCCAGCAGCTTAGCTCATGAATATACCTATGGCTACACCTTC. Translated: CASSLAHEYTYGYTF.

The chain uses TRBV25-1 and TRBJ1-2; maybe TRBD1 (5 bases). CDR3 size: 13 residues. V lost 1 base and J 4 bases, leaving 7 bases between the germline ends. Germline V gives CDR1 MGHDK, CDR2 SYGVNS. The CDR3 is CASSESGLYGYTF. In nucleotides, the CDR3 is TGTGCCAGCAGTGAATCAGGGCTCTATGGCTACACCTTC.

This chain joins TRBV2 and TRBJ2-7; either TRBD1 or TRBD2 may supply D (5 bases each). Germline V CDR1 and CDR2: SNHLY, FYNNEI. V lost 4 bases, J lost 0 bases, and 13 bases lay in between. The length of the CDR3 is 15 residues. CDR3 sequence (DNA): TGTGCCAGCAGTGCCCCGGGACGGAGCTCCTACGAGCAGTACTTC. It specifies CASSAPGRSSYEQYF.